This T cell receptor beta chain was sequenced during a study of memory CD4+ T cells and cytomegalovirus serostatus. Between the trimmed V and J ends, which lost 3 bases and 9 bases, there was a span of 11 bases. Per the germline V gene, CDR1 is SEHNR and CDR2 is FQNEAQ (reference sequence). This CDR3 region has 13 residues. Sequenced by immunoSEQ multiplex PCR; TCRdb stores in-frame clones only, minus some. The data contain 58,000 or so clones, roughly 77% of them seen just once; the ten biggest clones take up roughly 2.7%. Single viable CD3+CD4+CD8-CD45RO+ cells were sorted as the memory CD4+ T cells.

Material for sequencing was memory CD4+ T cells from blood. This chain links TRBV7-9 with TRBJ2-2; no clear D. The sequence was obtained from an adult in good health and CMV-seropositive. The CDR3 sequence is CASSFGFAWELFF. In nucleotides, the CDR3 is TGTGCCAGCAGCTTCGGGTTTGCTTGGGAGCTGTTTTTT.